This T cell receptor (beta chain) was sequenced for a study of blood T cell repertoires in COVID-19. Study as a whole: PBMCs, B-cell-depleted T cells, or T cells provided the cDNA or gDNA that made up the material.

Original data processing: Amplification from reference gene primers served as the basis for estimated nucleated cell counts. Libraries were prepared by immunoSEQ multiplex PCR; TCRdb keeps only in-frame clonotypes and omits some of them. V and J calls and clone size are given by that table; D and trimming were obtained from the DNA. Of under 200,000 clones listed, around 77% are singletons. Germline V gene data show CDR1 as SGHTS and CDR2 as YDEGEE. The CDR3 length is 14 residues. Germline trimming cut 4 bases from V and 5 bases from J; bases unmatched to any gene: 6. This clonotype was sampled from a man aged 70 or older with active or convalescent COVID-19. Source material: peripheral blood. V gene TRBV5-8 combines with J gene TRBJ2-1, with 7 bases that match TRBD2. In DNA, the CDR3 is TGTGCCAGCAGCCTACACAGCGGGAACAATGAGCAGTTCTTC. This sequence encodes CASSLHSGNNEQFF.